This T cell receptor (beta chain) was observed in a study of blood T cell repertoires in COVID-19. Whole-study context: Specimens from acute and convalescent COVID-19 originated in the United States, Italy and Spain.

V was clipped by 4 bases and J by 1 base; unmatched bases: 11. There are 17 residues in the CDR3. Germline CDR1 reads SGHRS; CDR2 reads YFSETQ. Per the original methods: For nucleated cells, counts were estimated from reference gene primer amplification. TCRdb's table, derived via immunoSEQ multiplex PCR, lists solely in-frame clones and lacks some. The DNA was the basis for D and trimming; V, J and clone size are from that table. The table shows about 240,000 clones, with 87% occurring only once. This clonotype was obtained from a man in his fifties or sixties who had recovered from COVID-19. The chain combines TRBV5-1 with TRBJ2-7; 10 bases are a match to TRBD1. The sequenced material came from peripheral blood. CDR3 bases: TGCGCCAGCAGCCCAAGAACGAGACAGGGGGCTTCCTACGAGCAGTACTTC. Its protein is CASSPRTRQGASYEQYF. Full variable domain (rest looked up from reference TRBV5-1 and TRBJ2-7): KAGVTQTPRYLIKTRGQQVTLSCSPISGHRSVSWYQQTPGQGLQFLFEYFSETQRNKGNFPGRFSGRQFSNSRSEMNVSTLELGDSALYLCASSPRTRQGASYEQYFGPGTRLTVT.